This T cell receptor beta chain is from a study of T cell repertoires in cytomegalovirus infection. Study-level background: As its CMV epitopes, the study selected recently identified HLA-C-restricted and well-studied HLA-B-restricted targets. Public TCR beta signatures provided an indication of both CMV infection and a matching HLA type.

TCRdb re-analysed the reads in MiXCR, keeping a single row per CDR3 protein. The sample lists roughly 730,000 distinct CDR3 sequences, around 35% occurring once. In its sample, this clonotype was seen once. Its antigen is unidentified. The study, taken as a whole, reports: HLA-C-restricted CMV-specific TCR beta clonotypes were dominant in the ex vivo response. Carriage of CMV together with the relevant HLA was identifiable through cumulative public TCR beta family frequency.

Sequenced material: cultured PBMCs, taken from culture after CMV antigen stimulation. The TCR was taken from a human donor in good health (CMV status not recorded). Some clones in this sample may be carry-over from other donors' samples.

The CDR3 sequence: CASSSHLQNSEYF. The CDR3 DNA sequence: TGTGCCAGCAGCTCTCACCTTCAGAATAGTGAGTACTTC. The V gene is TRBV7-6, the J gene TRBJ2-7, with D unclear. CDR3 length: 13 amino acids. Germline V gene data show CDR1 as SGHVS and CDR2 as FNYEAQ. The ends were cut back, 4 bases at V and 11 bases at J, with 18 bases in the middle.